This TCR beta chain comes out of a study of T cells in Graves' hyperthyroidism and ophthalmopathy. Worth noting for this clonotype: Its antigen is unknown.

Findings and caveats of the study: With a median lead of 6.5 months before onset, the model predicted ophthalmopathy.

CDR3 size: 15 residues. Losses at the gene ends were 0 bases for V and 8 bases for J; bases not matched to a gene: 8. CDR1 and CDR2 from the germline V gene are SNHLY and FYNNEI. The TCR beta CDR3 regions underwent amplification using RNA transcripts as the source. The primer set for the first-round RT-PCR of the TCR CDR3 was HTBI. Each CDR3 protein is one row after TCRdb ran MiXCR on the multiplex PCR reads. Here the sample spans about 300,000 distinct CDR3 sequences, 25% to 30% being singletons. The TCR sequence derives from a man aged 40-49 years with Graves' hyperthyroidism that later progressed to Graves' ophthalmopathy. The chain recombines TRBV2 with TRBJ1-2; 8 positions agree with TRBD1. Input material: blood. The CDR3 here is CASSEALRQGKGYTF. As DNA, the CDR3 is TGTGCCAGCAGTGAAGCGCTTCGACAGGGGAAGGGCTACACCTTC.